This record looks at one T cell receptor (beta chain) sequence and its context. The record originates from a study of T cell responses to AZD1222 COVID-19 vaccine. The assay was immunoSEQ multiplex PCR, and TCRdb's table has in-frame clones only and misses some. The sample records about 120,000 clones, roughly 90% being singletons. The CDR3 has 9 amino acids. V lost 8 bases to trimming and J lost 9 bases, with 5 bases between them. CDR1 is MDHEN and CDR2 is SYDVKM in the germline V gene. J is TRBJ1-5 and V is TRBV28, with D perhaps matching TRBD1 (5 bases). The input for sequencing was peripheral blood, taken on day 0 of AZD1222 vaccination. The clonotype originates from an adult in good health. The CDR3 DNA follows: TGTGCCAGCGGGGCGCCCCAGCATTTT. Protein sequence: CASGAPQHF.